The 2 T cell receptor beta chains below all came from one sample that was sequenced in a study of regulatory T cells in long-lasting Graves disease. The time point here: newly diagnosed GD, antithyroid drugs for less than 3 months. Generation of the TCR library employed RNA extracted from PBMCs. For TCR beta, libraries came from iRepertoire HTBI primers and Arm-PCR of CDR3 regions. TCRdb used MiXCR to reprocess the multiplex PCR reads, holding one entry per CDR3 protein. The sample has hundreds of thousands of distinct CDR3 sequences; approximately 15% are singletons. These same records also appear under a second study, on T cells in Graves' hyperthyroidism and ophthalmopathy.

Source: peripheral blood mononuclear cells (PBMCs), taken at new diagnosis, from a patient treated with antithyroid drugs. These receptors came from a middle-aged man with Graves disease.

A remark on this clonotype: This may be a read error, as it is one base from a much larger clone. The chain carries TRBV30 and TRBJ1-4, with no clear D. CDR1 GTSNPN and CDR2 SVGIG come from the germline V gene (reference sequence). This CDR3 is 13 amino acids long. CDR3 protein: CVWSSSAGEKLFF. CDR3 in DNA: TGTGTCTGGAGTAGTAGTGCCGGGGAAAAACTGTTTTTT.

This clonotype was seen a few times. The rearrangement uses TRBV28 and TRBJ1-1; D remains ambiguous. The CDR3 runs to 13 residues. The V gene's germline CDR1 is MDHEN and CDR2 SYDVKM. The germline V and J ends were trimmed by 2 bases and 11 bases, with 15 bases remaining between them. CDR3 amino acids: CASSLRIGIGAFF. DNA for the CDR3: TGTGCCAGCAGTTTACGGATCGGGATTGGGGCTTTCTTT.